One and the same sample provided the 8 T cell receptor beta chains below, sequenced in a study of Ad26.COV2.S vaccination and SARS-CoV-2 variants. Treatment given: roughly 20 received Ad26.COV2.S at low or high dose, single or two shots; 5 received placebo; per-sample allocation not given. Material that was analyzed had been drawn on day 63 after the first vaccine or placebo injection. The method was immunoSEQ multiplex PCR; TCRdb's version includes in-frame clones alone and lacks a portion of them. The top ten clones hold approximately 1.5% of a sample with hundreds of thousands of clones, more than 70% of them seen once. The sample here was peripheral blood, taken in a trial of Ad26.COV2.S vaccine versus placebo. The receptors stem from a person aged 18-65 years who received the Ad26.COV2.S COVID-19 vaccine or a placebo.

The rearrangement joins TRBV18 to TRBJ1-5, with TRBD1 identical over 9 bases. The ends lost 4 bases at V and 4 bases at J; junction bases unmatched: 5. The germline V gene has CDR1 KGHSH and CDR2 LQKENI. The CDR3 runs 15 residues. The CDR3 here is CASSHGQGRNQPQHF. The CDR3 coding sequence is TGTGCCAGCTCACACGGACAGGGGCGGAATCAGCCCCAGCATTTT.

The chain uses TRBV7-6 and TRBJ2-7, with D maybe TRBD2 (7 bases). Germline values: CDR1 SGHVS, CDR2 FNYEAQ. V gave up 6 bases and J gave up 0 bases, with 15 bases separating them. The CDR3 extends over 15 amino acids. CDR3 region: CASSGGGPSSYEQYF. In DNA, the CDR3 is TGTGCCAGCAGTGGGGGGGGGCCGAGCTCCTACGAGCAGTACTTC.

V is TRBV13 and J is TRBJ1-3; 7 bases match TRBD1. The V gene end was trimmed by 5 bases and the J gene end by 3 bases; junction bases not matched to a gene: 4. The CDR3 runs 14 residues. The germline gives CDR1 PRHDT, CDR2 FYEKMQ (reference sequence). CDR3 nucleotides: TGTGCCAGCAGCCACGACAGGGATGGAAACACCATATATTTT. It yields the protein CASSHDRDGNTIYF.

This clone has a single count. The gene calls are TRBV2 and TRBJ2-7; 9 positions match TRBD1. The J segment lost 3 bases and the V segment lost 6 bases, leaving 9 bases of the junction unmatched. This CDR3 is 15 amino acids long. CDR1 is SNHLY and CDR2 is FYNNEI in the germline V gene. The CDR3 is CASRHGQGTYYEQYF. CDR3 sequence (DNA): TGTGCCAGCAGACACGGACAGGGGACTTACTACGAGCAGTACTTC.

V gene TRBV5-4 combines with J gene TRBJ2-2, with 16 bases lining up with TRBD2. Germline CDR1 is SGHNT and CDR2 is YYREEE (reference sequence). The junction had 6 bases not matched to a gene; V was cut back by 3 bases and J by 7 bases. The CDR3 length is 17 residues. In DNA form, the CDR3 reads TGTGCCAGCAGCTCGGGACTAGCGGGGGGGATCAGCGGGGAGCTGTTTTTT. Translation gives CASSSGLAGGISGELFF.

The V gene is TRBV7-2, the J gene TRBJ2-7; D is ambiguous. With 3 bases removed from V and 5 bases from J, the gap between germline ends came to 11 bases. Germline V gene data show CDR1 as SGHTA and CDR2 as FQGNSA. The CDR3 consists of 13 residues. CDR3 region: CASSFLRHNEQYF. CDR3 coding DNA: TGTGCCAGCAGCTTTCTTAGGCACAACGAGCAGTACTTC.

This chain connects TRBV3-1 (or the pseudogene TRBV3-2) to TRBJ2-3; 8 bases fit TRBD1. With 1 base clipped from V and 1 base from J, the junction kept 7 bases outside the gene matches. Germline CDR1 is LGHDT and CDR2 is YNNKEL (reference sequence). CDR3 length: 17 amino acids. CDR3: CASSQVQGAKGTDTQYF. CDR3 nucleotide sequence: TGTGCCAGCAGCCAAGTCCAGGGGGCAAAGGGCACAGATACGCAGTATTTT.

The V call is TRBV19, the J call TRBJ1-6; D is perhaps TRBD1 (5 bases). Germline V gene sequence: CDR1 LNHDA, CDR2 SQIVND (reference sequence). The CDR3 is 17 amino acids. V shed 3 bases and J shed 7 bases, with 19 bases lying between them. The CDR3 DNA reads TGTGCCAGTAGTATCGGGTTTAGGGCCGGGACGAATTCACCCCTCCACTTT. It is translated as CASSIGFRAGTNSPLHF.